This T cell receptor (beta chain) derives from a study of blood T cell repertoires in COVID-19. For the study at large: Whether acute or convalescent, the COVID-19 samples came from the United States, Italy and Spain. The cDNA or gDNA used as material had been derived from T cells, B-cell-depleted T cells, or PBMCs.

Authors' data handling: Estimates of nucleated cell counts were drawn from the amplification of reference gene primers. Profiling relied on immunoSEQ multiplex PCR, and the TCRdb table lists in-frame clones only, not all of them. The V and J calls and clone size were taken over from that table, and D and trimming were inferred from the DNA. The sample has around 60,000 clones; approximately 85% are singletons. CDR3 size: 14 residues. Germline V gene lookup returns CDR1 SNHLY and CDR2 FYNNEI. V was clipped by 3 bases and J by 6 bases, with 9 bases between them. The sample was peripheral blood. The sequence came from a man aged 50 or older with active COVID-19. The V and J genes are TRBV2 and TRBJ1-6; no definite D call. This chain's CDR3 is CASSEEGSNSPLHF. DNA of the CDR3: TGTGCCAGCAGTGAGGAGGGAAGTAATTCACCCCTCCACTTT.